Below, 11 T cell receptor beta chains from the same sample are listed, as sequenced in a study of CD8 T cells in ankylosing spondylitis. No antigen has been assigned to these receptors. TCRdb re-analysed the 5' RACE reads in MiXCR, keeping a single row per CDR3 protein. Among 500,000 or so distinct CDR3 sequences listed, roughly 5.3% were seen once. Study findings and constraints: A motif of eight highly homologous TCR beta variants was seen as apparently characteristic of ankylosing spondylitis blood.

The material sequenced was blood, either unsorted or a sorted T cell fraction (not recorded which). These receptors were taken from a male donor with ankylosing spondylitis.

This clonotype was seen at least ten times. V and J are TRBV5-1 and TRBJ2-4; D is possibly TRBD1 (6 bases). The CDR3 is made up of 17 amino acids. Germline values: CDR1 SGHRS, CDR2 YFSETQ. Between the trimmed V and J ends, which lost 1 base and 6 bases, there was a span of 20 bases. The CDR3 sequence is CASSLTGFGVFGNIQYF. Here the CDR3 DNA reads TGCGCCAGCAGCTTGACAGGGTTTGGGGTCTTTGGAAACATTCAGTACTTC.

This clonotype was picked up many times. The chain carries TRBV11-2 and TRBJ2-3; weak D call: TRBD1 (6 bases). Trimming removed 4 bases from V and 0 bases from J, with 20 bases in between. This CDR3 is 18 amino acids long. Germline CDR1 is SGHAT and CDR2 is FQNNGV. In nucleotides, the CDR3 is TGTGCCAGCAGCTCGCCCTTGGGCAGGGGAGTTAGCACAGATACGCAGTATTTT. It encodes CASSSPLGRGVSTDTQYF.

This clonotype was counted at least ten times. CDR3 bases: TGCGCCAGCAGCGAGCACCCGGGACAGGGGGCCTACGAGCAGTACTTC. This gives the protein CASSEHPGQGAYEQYF. This chain joins TRBV5-1 and TRBJ2-7, with 11 bases that match TRBD1. From germline, CDR1 is SGHRS and CDR2 YFSETQ. The CDR3 is 16 amino acids. Trimming cost V 4 bases and J 2 bases; bases outside gene matches: 8.

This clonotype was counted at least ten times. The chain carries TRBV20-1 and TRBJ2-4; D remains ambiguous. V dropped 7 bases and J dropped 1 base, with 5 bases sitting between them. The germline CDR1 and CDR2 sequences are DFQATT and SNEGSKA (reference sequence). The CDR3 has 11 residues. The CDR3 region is CSGWAKNIQYF. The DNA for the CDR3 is TGCAGTGGCTGGGCCAAAAACATTCAGTACTTC.

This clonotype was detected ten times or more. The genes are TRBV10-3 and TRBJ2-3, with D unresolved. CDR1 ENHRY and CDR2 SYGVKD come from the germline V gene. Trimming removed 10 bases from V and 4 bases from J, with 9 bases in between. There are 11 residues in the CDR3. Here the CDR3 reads CATQLADTQYF. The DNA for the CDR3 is TGTGCCACGCAGCTCGCAGATACGCAGTATTTT.

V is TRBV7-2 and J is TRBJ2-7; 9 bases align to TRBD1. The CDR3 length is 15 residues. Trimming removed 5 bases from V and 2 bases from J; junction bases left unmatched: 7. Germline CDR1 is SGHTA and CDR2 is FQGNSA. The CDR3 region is CASSRTGVEAYEQYF. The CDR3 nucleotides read TGTGCCAGCAGCCGGACAGGGGTCGAGGCCTACGAGCAGTACTTC.

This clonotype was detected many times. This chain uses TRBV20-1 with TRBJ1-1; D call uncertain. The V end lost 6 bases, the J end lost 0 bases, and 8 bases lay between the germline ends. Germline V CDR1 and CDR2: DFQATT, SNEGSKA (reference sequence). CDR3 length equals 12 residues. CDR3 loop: CSADILNTEAFF. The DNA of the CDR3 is TGCAGTGCCGATATATTGAACACTGAAGCTTTCTTT.

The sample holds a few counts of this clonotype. This CDR3 is CASSLDRVRNSQETQYF. In DNA, the CDR3 is TGTGCCAGCAGTTTGGACAGGGTCCGTAACAGCCAAGAGACCCAGTACTTC. V and J are TRBV28 and TRBJ2-5; 8 nucleotides line up with TRBD1. V was pared by 3 bases and J by 1 base, with 10 bases of the junction left unmatched. This CDR3 contains 17 residues. Per the germline V gene, CDR1 is MDHEN and CDR2 is SYDVKM.

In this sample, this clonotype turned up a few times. The DNA of the CDR3 is TGCGCCAGCAGCCAAGCAAGGGGCAATCAGCCCCAGCATTTT. Translated, it gives CASSQARGNQPQHF. The V and J genes are TRBV4-1 and TRBJ1-5; D ambiguous. V was clipped by 1 base and J by 2 bases, with 6 bases between them. Germline V gives CDR1 MGHRA, CDR2 YSYEKL. The CDR3 spans 14 residues.

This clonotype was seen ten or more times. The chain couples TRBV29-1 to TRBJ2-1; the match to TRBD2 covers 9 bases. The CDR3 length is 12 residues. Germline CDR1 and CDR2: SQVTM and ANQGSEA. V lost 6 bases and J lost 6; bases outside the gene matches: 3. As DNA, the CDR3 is TGCAGCGTAGCGGGAGGCCCCAATGAGCAGTTCTTC. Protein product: CSVAGGPNEQFF.

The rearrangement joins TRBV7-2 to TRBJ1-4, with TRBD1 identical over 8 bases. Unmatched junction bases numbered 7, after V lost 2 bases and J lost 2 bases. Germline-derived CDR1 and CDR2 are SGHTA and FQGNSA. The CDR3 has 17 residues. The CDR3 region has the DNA TGTGCCAGCAGCTTACGACCGGGACAGGACACTAATGAAAAACTGTTTTTT. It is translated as CASSLRPGQDTNEKLFF.